The 27 T cell receptor beta chains below all came from one sample that was sequenced in a study of T-cell memory formation after mild COVID-19. TCRdb processed the 5' RACE reads anew with MiXCR; each CDR3 protein has one entry. The sample lists roughly 100,000 distinct CDR3 sequences; around 13% were seen once. The sequencing input was PBMCs or a T cell subset sorted from them (not recorded which). The receptors originated from an adult woman who had mild COVID-19 (a few samples of this study predate the infection). Cell type and time point are not known.

This chain connects TRBV12-3 or TRBV12-4 to TRBJ2-7; no clear D gene. V was trimmed by 4 bases and J by 0 bases, leaving 7 bases between them. The CDR3 extends over 13 amino acids. CDR3 sequence (DNA): TGTGCCAGCAGTTGGGGTCTCTCCTACGAGCAGTACTTC. Amino acid sequence: CASSWGLSYEQYF.

This clonotype was found a few times. The chain couples TRBV12-3 or TRBV12-4 to TRBJ2-1; TRBD1 agrees at 8 bases. This CDR3 has 15 amino acids. Germline trimming cut 3 bases from V and 7 bases from J; bases unmatched to any gene: 8. The CDR3 coding sequence is TGTGCCAGCAGTTTCGTGATACAGGGGGAAAATGAGCAGTTCTTC. The encoded protein is CASSFVIQGENEQFF.

The rearrangement joins TRBV5-1 to TRBJ2-7; a weak D match, TRBD1 (6 bases). CDR1 and CDR2 (germline): SGHRS, YFSETQ. Between the trimmed V and J ends, which lost 0 bases and 2 bases, there was a span of 15 bases. The CDR3 totals 16 residues. The CDR3 is CASSLGADSDPYEQYF. CDR3 sequence (DNA): TGCGCCAGCAGCTTGGGGGCGGACAGCGACCCCTACGAGCAGTACTTC.

The chain employs TRBV6-5 and TRBJ1-1; 9 bases match TRBD1. Trimming removed 0 bases from V and 1 base from J; junction bases left unmatched: 6. Germline V lookup: CDR1 MNHEY, CDR2 SVGAGI. This CDR3 comprises 17 residues. CDR3 nucleotide sequence: TGTGCCAGCAGTTACTCCCCCGGGACAGGGAGGAACACTGAAGCTTTCTTT. Its translation: CASSYSPGTGRNTEAFF.

This clonotype has a handful of counts. The V gene is TRBV9, the J gene TRBJ2-7, with 10 bases aligning to TRBD2. With 3 bases clipped from V and 2 bases from J, the junction kept 14 bases outside the gene matches. Germline V gives CDR1 SGDLS, CDR2 YYNGEE. The CDR3 loop spans 18 amino acids. This CDR3 reads CASSASATSGARPYEQYF. The CDR3 DNA is TGTGCCAGCAGCGCCTCGGCTACTAGCGGGGCTCGGCCCTACGAGCAGTACTTC. Using reference TRBV9 and TRBJ2-7 for the parts outside the CDR3, the full variable domain is DSGVTQTPKHLITATGQRVTLRCSPRSGDLSVYWYQQSLDQGLQFLIQYYNGEERAKGNILERFSAQQFPDLHSELNLSSLELGDSALYFCASSASATSGARPYEQYFGPGTRLTVT.

The chain combines TRBV28 with TRBJ2-2; maybe TRBD1 (6 bases). Trimming removed 9 bases at V and 6 bases at J, with 11 bases between. The germline V gene encodes CDR1 MDHEN and CDR2 SYDVKM. The CDR3 covers 12 residues. CDR3 sequence reads: CASSQGPGELFF. As DNA, the CDR3 is TGTGCCAGTTCACAGGGACCCGGGGAGCTGTTTTTT.

This clonotype was seen a few times. V usage is TRBV7-3 and J usage is TRBJ1-1; D is unclear. The V end was cut by 2 bases, the J end by 7 bases, with 8 bases between. CDR1 is SGHTA and CDR2 is FQGTGA in the germline V gene. This CDR3 spans 12 amino acids. CDR3: CASSLGDDEAFF. The CDR3 nucleotides read TGTGCCAGCAGCTTAGGCGACGATGAAGCTTTCTTT. Full variable domain (rest looked up from reference TRBV7-3 and TRBJ1-1): GAGVSQTPSNKVTEKGKYVELRCDPISGHTALYWYRQSLGQGPEFLIYFQGTGAADDSGLPNDRFFAVRPEGSVSTLKIQRTERGDSAVYLCASSLGDDEAFFGQGTRLTVV.

There are a few counts of this clonotype. This rearrangement joins TRBV4-3 to TRBJ1-1; D gene unclear. In germline, CDR1 is LGHNA, CDR2 YSLEER. This CDR3 is 14 amino acids long. V was clipped by 4 bases and J by 1 base, with 10 bases between them. In DNA, the CDR3 is TGCGCCAGCAGCCCGAGTCCGGCGAACACTGAAGCTTTCTTT. It specifies CASSPSPANTEAFF.

The sample holds a few counts of this clonotype. The rearrangement uses TRBV6-6 and TRBJ2-2, with TRBD1 matching over 7 bases. The CDR3 is 16 amino acids. Germline V gene data show CDR1 as MNHNY and CDR2 as SVGAGI (reference sequence). V lost 5 bases to trimming and J lost 5 bases; unmatched junction nucleotides: 11. DNA of the CDR3: TGTGCCAGCAGTATTACACAGGGGCCGGGAACCGGGGAGCTGTTTTTT. It encodes CASSITQGPGTGELFF.

The rearrangement links TRBV11-1 to TRBJ2-7, with 10 bases identical to TRBD1. Trimming removed 5 bases from V and 4 bases from J; junction bases left unmatched: 11. Germline-derived CDR1 and CDR2 are SGHAT and FQDESV (reference sequence). The CDR3 has 16 amino acids. CDR3 DNA: TGTGCCAGCAGCCTCCAGACAGGGGGCGAACTATACGAGCAGTACTTC. This codes for CASSLQTGGELYEQYF.

The sample holds many counts of this clonotype. The chain combines TRBV12-3 or TRBV12-4 with TRBJ2-7; possibly TRBD2 for D (5 bases). The CDR3 loop spans 12 amino acids. V was trimmed by 3 bases and J by 2 bases, leaving 5 bases between them. CDR3 amino acids: CASSLRAYEQYF. The CDR3, as DNA: TGTGCCAGCAGTTTGCGGGCCTACGAGCAGTACTTC.

The rearrangement links TRBV2 to TRBJ2-7, with D maybe TRBD2 (7 bases). The CDR3 extends over 15 amino acids. V was shortened by 5 bases and J by 2 bases, with 16 bases between the two germline ends. From germline, CDR1 is SNHLY and CDR2 FYNNEI. CDR3 nucleotides: TGTGCCAGCAGTCGGTGGGGGGGCTCGACCTACGAGCAGTACTTC. The encoded protein is CASSRWGGSTYEQYF.

This sequence joins TRBV11-2 and TRBJ2-5; no clear D gene. The germline gives CDR1 SGHAT, CDR2 FQNNGV. The CDR3 covers 15 residues. Trimming removed 3 bases from V and 4 bases from J, with 15 bases in between. CDR3 coding DNA: TGTGCCAGCAGCTTCGGAGTCAGGTGGGCAGAGACCCAGTACTTC. This gives the protein CASSFGVRWAETQYF.

This chain links TRBV7-8 with TRBJ2-1; no reliable D call. V lost 5 bases, J lost 10 bases, and 9 bases lay in between. The CDR3 covers 11 residues. From germline, CDR1 is SGHVS and CDR2 FQNEAQ. The DNA of the CDR3 is TGTGCCAGCAGCGTCCAGAAGGAGCAGTTCTTC. Its protein product is CASSVQKEQFF.

The genes are TRBV19 and TRBJ2-2; D is unclear. Germline CDR1 LNHDA, CDR2 SQIVND (reference sequence). Trimming removed 3 bases from V and 7 bases from J, with 9 bases in between. The CDR3 spans 13 residues. This CDR3 reads CASSIRPSGELFF. CDR3 nucleotide sequence: TGTGCCAGTAGTATCCGGCCTAGCGGGGAGCTGTTTTTT.

This clonotype was seen more than once but under ten times. V usage is TRBV12-3 or TRBV12-4 and J usage is TRBJ2-5; D might be TRBD2 (5 bases). This CDR3 is built from 16 residues. Trimming took 2 bases from V and 4 from J, leaving 17 bases between them. The DNA for the CDR3 is TGTGCCAGCAGTTTATTCGAAGAGGGATCGGGAGAGACCCAGTACTTC. It is translated as CASSLFEEGSGETQYF.

Here the CDR3 reads CASSQGGGLNANTGELFF. CDR3 sequence (DNA): TGCGCCAGCAGCCAAGGGGGGGGGCTTAATGCGAACACCGGGGAGCTGTTTTTT. The V gene is TRBV4-1, the J gene TRBJ2-2, with a tentative D call TRBD2 (7 bases). CDR1 and CDR2 (germline): MGHRA, YSYEKL. V was shortened by 1 base and J by 0 bases, with 15 bases between the two germline ends. The CDR3 runs to 18 residues.

This clonotype was observed a few times. The rearrangement uses TRBV7-2 and TRBJ2-7; 10 bases line up with TRBD2. Germline V gene sequence: CDR1 SGHTA, CDR2 FQGNSA. The trim removed 2 bases at V and 2 bases at J, leaving 3 bases unmatched. This CDR3 contains 15 residues. The CDR3 spells CASSLSLAGAYEQYF. For the CDR3, the DNA is TGTGCCAGCAGCTTAAGCCTAGCGGGGGCCTACGAGCAGTACTTC.

This clonotype was detected many times. The chain links TRBV24-1 to TRBJ2-2; maybe TRBD2 (5 bases). Germline V CDR1 and CDR2: KGHDR, SFDVKD. Trimming took 0 bases from V and 6 from J, leaving 7 bases between them. The CDR3 runs 14 residues. CDR3 DNA: TGTGCCACCAGTGATTTGCGGGGAGCCGGGGAGCTGTTTTTT. Protein sequence: CATSDLRGAGELFF.

V is TRBV5-1 and J is TRBJ2-2, with 14 bases fitting TRBD2. CDR1 is SGHRS and CDR2 is YFSETQ in the germline V gene. This CDR3 region has 16 residues. With V trimmed by 4 bases and J by 6 bases, 5 bases remained unmatched. The CDR3 DNA sequence: TGCGCCAGCAGCCATCGACTAGCGGGAGGGGCCGGGGAGCTGTTTTTT. It encodes CASSHRLAGGAGELFF.

The chain combines TRBV9 with TRBJ2-2; 9 positions agree with TRBD2. Germline CDR1 is SGDLS and CDR2 is YYNGEE. The CDR3 contains 17 residues. J was trimmed by 6 bases and V by 1 base; bases with no gene match: 10. CDR3 DNA sequence: TGTGCCAGCAGCGTAAGAGATAGCGGGAGTCGTCCCGGGGAGCTGTTTTTT. It codes for CASSVRDSGSRPGELFF.

J is TRBJ2-1 and V is TRBV11-3; D gene unclear. V shed 5 bases and J shed 5 bases, with 10 bases lying between them. The CDR3 length is 13 residues. The germline V gene has CDR1 SGHNT and CDR2 YENEEA. CDR3 DNA: TGTGCCAGCAGCCCGGGCACAAACAATGAGCAGTTCTTC. Translated, it gives CASSPGTNNEQFF.

This clonotype was seen a single time. The chain links TRBV29-1 to TRBJ1-2; weak D call: TRBD1 (5 bases). Trimming removed 7 bases from V and 7 bases from J, with 16 bases in between. CDR1 and CDR2 from the germline V gene are SQVTM and ANQGSEA. This CDR3 has 12 residues. Here the CDR3 DNA reads TGCAGCGCTGGACCTGACAGATTTGGCTACACCTTC. This gives the protein CSAGPDRFGYTF.

This clonotype was counted between two and nine times. A junction boundary mismatches the germline segment, possibly from a read error. V is TRBV10-3 and J is TRBJ2-5; D call uncertain. Per germline, CDR1 ENHRY and CDR2 SYGVKD. The CDR3 is 16 amino acids. CDR3 loop: CAISEEGISPSETRYF. The DNA of the CDR3 is TGTGCCATCAGTGAGGAAGGGATCTCCCCCTCAGAGACCCGGTACTTC.

This clonotype was detected many times. The CDR3 spells CASSDGAGTQETQYF. In nucleotides, the CDR3 is TGTGCCAGCAGTGATGGTGCGGGGACCCAAGAGACCCAGTACTTC. The chain carries TRBV6-1 and TRBJ2-5; D may be TRBD2 (6 bases). Germline loops: CDR1 MNHNS, CDR2 SASEGT. V was clipped by 3 bases and J by 1 base, with 12 bases between them. CDR3 length: 15 amino acids.

The CDR3 bases are TGTGCCAGCAGTTTAAGGTCCGGACAGTTTAACTATGGCTACACCTTC. This encodes CASSLRSGQFNYGYTF. The chain employs TRBV12-3 or TRBV12-4 and TRBJ1-2, with D maybe TRBD1 (6 bases). Trimming cost V 2 bases and J 1 base, with 14 bases left between them. This CDR3 spans 16 amino acids.

This chain connects TRBV5-6 to TRBJ2-2; TRBD1 matches at 8 bases. Per the germline V gene, CDR1 is SGHDT and CDR2 is YYEEEE. CDR3 length: 17 amino acids. J gave up 3 bases and V 0 bases, and 7 bases lay outside the gene matches. Written as DNA, the CDR3 is TGTGCCAGCAGCTTGGCCCGGGCAGGGGGCGACACCGGGGAGCTGTTTTTT. Translation gives CASSLARAGGDTGELFF.